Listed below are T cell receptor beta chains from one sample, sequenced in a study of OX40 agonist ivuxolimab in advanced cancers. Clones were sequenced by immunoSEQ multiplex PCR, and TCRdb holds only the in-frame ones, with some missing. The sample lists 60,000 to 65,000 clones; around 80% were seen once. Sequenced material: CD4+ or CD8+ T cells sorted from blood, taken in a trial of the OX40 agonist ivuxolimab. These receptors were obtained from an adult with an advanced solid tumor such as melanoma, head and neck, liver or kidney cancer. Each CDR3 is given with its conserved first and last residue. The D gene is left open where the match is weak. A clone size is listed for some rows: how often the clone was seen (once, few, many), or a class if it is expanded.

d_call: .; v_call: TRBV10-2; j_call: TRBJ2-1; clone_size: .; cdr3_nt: TGCGCCAGCAGTGTCGCTTCGAGGAATGAGCAGTTCTTC; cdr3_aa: CASSVASRNEQFF
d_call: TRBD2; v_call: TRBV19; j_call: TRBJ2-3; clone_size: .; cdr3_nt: TGTGCCAGTACCCGCGGGAGTGGGCCAGATACGCAGTATTTT; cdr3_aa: CASTRGSGPDTQYF
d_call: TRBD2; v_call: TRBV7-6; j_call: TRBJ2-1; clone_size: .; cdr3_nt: TGTGCCAGCAGCCCCGGGACTAGCGGGAACAATGAGCAGTTCTTC; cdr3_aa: CASSPGTSGNNEQFF
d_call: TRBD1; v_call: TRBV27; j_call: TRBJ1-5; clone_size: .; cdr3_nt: TGTGCCAGCAGGCCAACCCGGGACAGTCTTAATCAGCCCCAGCATTTT; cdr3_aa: CASRPTRDSLNQPQHF
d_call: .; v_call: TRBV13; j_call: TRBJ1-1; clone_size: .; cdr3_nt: TGTGCCAGCAGCTCCCGTCGGTGGTTGGAGGGGACTGAAGCTTTCTTT; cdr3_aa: CASSSRRWLEGTEAFF
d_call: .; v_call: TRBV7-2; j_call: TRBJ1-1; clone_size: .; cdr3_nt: TGTGCCAGCAGCCTCCCCGGGAATCCAACCACTGAAGCTTTCTTT; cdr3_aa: CASSLPGNPTTEAFF
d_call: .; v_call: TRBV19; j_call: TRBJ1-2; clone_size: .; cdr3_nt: TGTGCCAGTGCAGCGGGGATGGCATGGGGGGGCTACACCTTC; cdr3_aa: CASAAGMAWGGYTF
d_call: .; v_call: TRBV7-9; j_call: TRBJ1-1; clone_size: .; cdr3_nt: TGTGCCAGCAGCTTTGGGGCAGCGTCGTCGACTGAAGCTTTCTTT; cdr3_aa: CASSFGAASSTEAFF
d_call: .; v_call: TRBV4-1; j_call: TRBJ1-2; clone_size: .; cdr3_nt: TGCGCCAGCAGCCAAGATCCTAACTATGGCTACACCTTC; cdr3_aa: CASSQDPNYGYTF
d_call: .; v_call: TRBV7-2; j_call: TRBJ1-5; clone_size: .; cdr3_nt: TGTGCCAGCAGCTTAGGTCGTGGCTTAGGCAACCAGCCCCAGCATTTT; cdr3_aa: CASSLGRGLGNQPQHF
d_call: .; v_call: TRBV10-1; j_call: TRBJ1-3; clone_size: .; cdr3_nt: TGCCCACACACCCCTATCGAGTTTTGTCCGCGCCTTAACACCATATATTTT; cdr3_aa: CPHTPIEFCPRLNTIYF
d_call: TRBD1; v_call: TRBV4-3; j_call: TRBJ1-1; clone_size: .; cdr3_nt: TGCGCCAGCAGCCAAGGACAGGGGGCTGGTGAAGCTTTCTTT; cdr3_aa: CASSQGQGAGEAFF
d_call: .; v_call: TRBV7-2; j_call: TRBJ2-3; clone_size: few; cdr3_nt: TGTGCCAGCAAGGCCGGGGCAGGCACAGATACGCAGTATTTT; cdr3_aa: CASKAGAGTDTQYF
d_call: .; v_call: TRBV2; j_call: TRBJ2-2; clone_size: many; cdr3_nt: TGTGCCAGCAGATGGCGGCATCCCCAGCCGGGCACCGGGGAGCTGTTTTTT; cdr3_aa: CASRWRHPQPGTGELFF
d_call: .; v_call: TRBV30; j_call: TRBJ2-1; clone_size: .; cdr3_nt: TGTGCCTGGAGTGTACCGGGCTTGGCTTTTTTGTATGAGCAGTTCTTC; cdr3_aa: CAWSVPGLAFLYEQFF
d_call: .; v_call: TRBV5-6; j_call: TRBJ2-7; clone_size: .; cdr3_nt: TGTGCCAGCAGTGAGGGGACAAGCTCCTACGAGCAGTACTTC; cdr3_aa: CASSEGTSSYEQYF
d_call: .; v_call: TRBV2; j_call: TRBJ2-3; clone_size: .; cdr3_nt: TGTGCCAGCAGTGATCCGGTCGTAAGTACGCAGTATTTT; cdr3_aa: CASSDPVVSTQYF